This T cell receptor beta chain was observed in a study of blood T cells in healthy people across ages. The use of a sample-barcoded 5' primer and a J-beta primer mix characterized a second PCR of roughly 6 to 11 cycles. TCRdb used MiXCR to reprocess the 5' RACE reads, holding one entry per CDR3 protein. The sample lists about 680,000 distinct CDR3 sequences; around 45% were seen once. Germline V lookup: CDR1 SQVTM, CDR2 ANQGSEA. Trimming took off 2 bases at V and 7 bases at J, with 9 bases between the two ends. This CDR3 spans 11 amino acids. This sequence was found in a woman aged 60-75 years in good health. The rearrangement uses TRBV29-1 and TRBJ2-7; D is unclear. The sequenced material came from blood. The CDR3 DNA reads TGCAGCGTTGAACCTGACAATGAGCAGTACTTC. Translating it yields CSVEPDNEQYF.